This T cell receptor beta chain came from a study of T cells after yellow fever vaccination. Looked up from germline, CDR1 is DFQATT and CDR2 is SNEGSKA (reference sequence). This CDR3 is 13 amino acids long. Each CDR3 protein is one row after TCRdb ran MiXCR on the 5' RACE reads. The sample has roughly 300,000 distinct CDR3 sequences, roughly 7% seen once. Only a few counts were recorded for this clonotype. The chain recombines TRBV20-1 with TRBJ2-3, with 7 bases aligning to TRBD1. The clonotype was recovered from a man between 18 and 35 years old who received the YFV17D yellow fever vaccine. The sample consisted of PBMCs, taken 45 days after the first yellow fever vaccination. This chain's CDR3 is CSVTRQGWDTQYF. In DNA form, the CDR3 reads TGCAGCGTCACTCGACAGGGATGGGATACGCAGTATTTT.